The 5 T cell receptor beta chains presented below share a single source sample, sequenced in a study of memory CD4+ T cells and cytomegalovirus serostatus. Method: immunoSEQ multiplex PCR; TCRdb's copy keeps in-frame clones and lacks some. The table has about 46,000 clones, roughly 80% seen once; the top ten hold around 0.91%. The sort gate was single viable CD3+CD4+CD8-CD45RO+ cells for memory CD4+ T cells. Sequencing input: memory CD4+ T cells from blood. The receptors were gathered from an adult in good health and CMV-seronegative.

This clone was observed a few times. CDR3 sequence: CASSFDSALGGYTF. The CDR3 DNA follows: TGTGCCAGCAGCTTTGACAGCGCCTTAGGTGGCTACACCTTC. The chain joins TRBV5-4 to TRBJ1-2; possible D gene TRBD1, 5 bases. The germline V gene has CDR1 SGHNT and CDR2 YYREEE (reference sequence). This CDR3 is built from 14 residues. With 2 bases removed from V and 7 bases from J, the gap between germline ends came to 15 bases.

The J gene is TRBJ1-3, the V gene TRBV5-6; D call uncertain. From germline, CDR1 is SGHDT and CDR2 YYEEEE. V was cut by 4 bases and J by 1 base, with 9 bases left in between. The CDR3 length is 14 residues. The CDR3 spells CASSKRRSGNTIYF. The CDR3 coding sequence is TGTGCCAGCAGCAAAAGGCGGTCTGGAAACACCATATATTTT. Looking up the rest from reference TRBV5-6 and TRBJ1-3 gives the full variable domain: DAGVTQSPTHLIKTRGQQVTLRCSPKSGHDTVSWYQQALGQGPQFIFQYYEEEERQRGNFPDRFSGHQFPNYSSELNVNALLLGDSALYLCASSKRRSGNTIYFGEGSWLTVV.

The rearrangement joins TRBV13 to TRBJ2-7; D not resolved. This CDR3 has 13 amino acids. Trimming took off 6 bases at V and 6 bases at J, with 15 bases between the two ends. From germline, CDR1 is PRHDT and CDR2 FYEKMQ (reference sequence). CDR3 nucleotides: TGTGCCAGCAGTAAATGCAGAGCCTGCGAGCAGTACTTC. Translation: CASSKCRACEQYF.

The chain employs TRBV5-1 and TRBJ2-2; D may be TRBD1 (7 bases). CDR1 and CDR2 from the germline V gene are SGHRS and YFSETQ. The CDR3 totals 14 residues. Trimming shortened V by 4 bases and J by 6 bases, and 13 bases separated the two germline ends. The CDR3 coding sequence is TGCGCCAGCAGCCCCCAGGGGGGCGCCGGGGAGCTGTTTTTT. Residues: CASSPQGGAGELFF.

The chain uses TRBV6-5 and TRBJ1-1, with 8 bases aligning to TRBD1. The CDR3 has 14 amino acids. Losses at the gene ends were 6 bases for V and 5 bases for J; bases not matched to a gene: 8. Germline CDR1 is MNHEY and CDR2 is SVGAGI. In DNA form, the CDR3 reads TGTGCCAGCAGGGGCAGGGGGCGAAGGACTGAAGCTTTCTTT. Translated, it gives CASRGRGRRTEAFF.